Each of the 3 T cell receptor beta chains below was sequenced from the same sample in a study of shared clonotypes between healthy human individuals. Only in-frame clones appear in the TCRdb table, and some are missing; sequencing was by immunoSEQ multiplex PCR. The table includes more than 2,000,000 clones, just over 90% detected once. Sequencing input: naive CD4+ T cells sorted from blood. The subset denotes: CD45RA+ positively selected. These receptors originate from a man aged 18 to 30 in good health.

The chain joins TRBV30 to TRBJ1-5; no clear D gene. The V end lost 6 bases, the J end lost 2 bases, and 29 bases lay between the germline ends. CDR3 length: 19 amino acids. Germline CDR1 reads GTSNPN; CDR2 reads SVGIG (reference sequence). In nucleotides, the CDR3 is TGTGCCTGCCAACCGATAATAAAACCGTCTCTAAGGGGCAATCAGCCCCAGCATTTT. Its translation is CACQPIIKPSLRGNQPQHF.

This clone was recorded only once. The rearrangement uses TRBV18 and TRBJ2-3; 8 nucleotides align to TRBD1. Looked up from germline, CDR1 is KGHSH and CDR2 is LQKENI. The CDR3 runs to 15 residues. With 3 bases clipped from V and 6 bases from J, the junction kept 8 bases outside the gene matches. The CDR3 loop is CASSPTGQVEDTQYF. The CDR3 DNA reads as TGTGCCAGCTCACCCACGGGACAGGTGGAGGATACGCAGTATTTT.

The chain combines TRBV18 with TRBJ2-7, with a possible D match to TRBD1 (6 bases). The V gene's germline CDR1 is KGHSH and CDR2 LQKENI. Trimming cost V 0 bases and J 5 bases, with 20 bases left between them. The CDR3 runs 17 residues. CDR3 sequence (DNA): TGTGCCAGCTCACCACCGAGGGTAGCAGGGGCGAAGGACGAGCAGTACTTC. Its translation is CASSPPRVAGAKDEQYF.